This entry lists 28 T cell receptor beta chains sequenced from one sample in a study of cytotoxic CD8 clonotypes in ibrutinib-treated CLL. Only in-frame clones appear in the TCRdb table, and some are missing; sequencing was by immunoSEQ multiplex PCR. The table has over 130,000 clones, more than 70% seen once. The material sequenced was PBMCs, taken after 36 months of ibrutinib treatment. The receptors derive from a human donor with chronic lymphocytic leukemia.

The chain carries TRBV19 and TRBJ1-5; the D gene is possibly TRBD1 (5 bases). The CDR3 has 13 amino acids. V lost 4 bases to trimming and J lost 4 bases, with 8 bases between them. CDR1 LNHDA and CDR2 SQIVND come from the germline V gene (reference sequence). Here the CDR3 reads CASSKGENQPQHF. The CDR3 coding sequence is TGTGCCAGTAGTAAAGGGGAAAATCAGCCCCAGCATTTT.

V usage is TRBV12-5 and J usage is TRBJ1-2; D not certain. V was cut by 5 bases and J by 7 bases, with 20 bases left in between. The CDR3 consists of 15 residues. CDR1 and CDR2 (germline): LGHNT, FRNRAP. CDR3 region: CASGNSAPGLGGYTF. In DNA, the CDR3 is TGTGCTAGTGGTAATTCGGCCCCGGGCTTAGGTGGCTACACCTTC.

The V and J genes are TRBV19 and TRBJ2-5; D possibly corresponds to TRBD1 (5 bases). Germline V gene sequence: CDR1 LNHDA, CDR2 SQIVND (reference sequence). V was cut by 8 bases and J by 2 bases, with 18 bases left in between. This CDR3 is built from 15 residues. The CDR3 coding sequence is TGTGCCAGTGGTCAGGGCGCGCACTTTCAAGAGACCCAGTACTTC. Protein: CASGQGAHFQETQYF.

The chain has TRBV4-1 and TRBJ2-2, with TRBD1 matching over 10 bases. Germline trimming cut 6 bases from V and 5 bases from J; bases unmatched to any gene: 6. The CDR3 runs 15 residues. CDR1 and CDR2 from the germline V gene are MGHRA and YSYEKL. CDR3 sequence reads: CASRRQGAGTGELFF. The DNA for the CDR3 is TGCGCCAGCAGGCGACAGGGGGCAGGGACCGGGGAGCTGTTTTTT.

This chain uses TRBV4-1 with TRBJ2-2; 8 nucleotides agree with TRBD1. The ends lost 0 bases at V and 4 bases at J; junction bases unmatched: 10. The V gene's germline CDR1 is MGHRA and CDR2 YSYEKL. The CDR3 contains 18 residues. The CDR3 is CASSQEGSGGTLTGELFF. CDR3 sequence (DNA): TGCGCCAGCAGCCAAGAAGGGTCAGGGGGCACCCTCACCGGGGAGCTGTTTTTT.

The J gene is TRBJ2-5, the V gene TRBV4-1; 16 bases agree with TRBD2. After removal of 3 bases from V and 0 bases from J, the junction contained 1 base not matched to a gene. The CDR3 is 17 residues long. Germline V gene lookup returns CDR1 MGHRA and CDR2 YSYEKL. The CDR3 here is CASSQGLAGGYQETQYF. For the CDR3, the DNA is TGCGCCAGCAGCCAGGGACTAGCGGGAGGGTACCAAGAGACCCAGTACTTC.

The chain has TRBV5-1 and TRBJ1-1; 11 bases agree with TRBD1. The germline V gene has CDR1 SGHRS and CDR2 YFSETQ. J gave up 8 bases and V 0 bases, and 3 bases lay outside the gene matches. This CDR3 comprises 14 residues. The CDR3 nucleotides read TGCGCCAGCAGCTTGGGGGACAGGGGGTCCGAAGCTTTCTTT. It translates to CASSLGDRGSEAFF.

The chain employs TRBV30 and TRBJ2-7; the D is unclear. The CDR3 covers 11 residues. Trimming took 3 bases from V and 6 from J, leaving 9 bases between them. In germline, CDR1 is GTSNPN, CDR2 SVGIG (reference sequence). Here the CDR3 reads CAWRKITEQYF. In nucleotides, the CDR3 is TGTGCCTGGAGGAAAATTACCGAGCAGTACTTC.

The chain is built from TRBV11-3 and TRBJ1-1; perhaps TRBD1 as D (5 bases). V dropped 6 bases and J dropped 10 bases, with 21 bases sitting between them. Germline V CDR1 and CDR2: SGHNT, YENEEA. This CDR3 has 14 residues. As DNA, the CDR3 is TGTGCCAGCAGTCGCCGAGGGGACTCCGAGGGAGCTTTCTTT. Amino acids: CASSRRGDSEGAFF.

The chain uses TRBV30 and TRBJ2-3; tentative D call: TRBD2 (5 bases). Germline V gene lookup returns CDR1 GTSNPN and CDR2 SVGIG (reference sequence). Trimming stripped 0 bases from V and 2 bases from J, with 9 bases between. This CDR3 region has 14 residues. CDR3 DNA sequence: TGTGCCTGGAGTGTACTCGGGAACACAGATACGCAGTATTTT. Residues: CAWSVLGNTDTQYF.

Details on this clone: In the same sample, other DNA sequences code for this CDR3. The genes are TRBV2 and TRBJ2-3; 9 nucleotides agree with TRBD2. Germline assignment: CDR1 SNHLY and CDR2 FYNNEI. CDR3 length: 15 amino acids. V shed 3 bases, J shed 3 bases, and the junction held 4 bases outside the gene matches. CDR3 protein: CASSEARGGTDTQYF. In DNA form, the CDR3 reads TGTGCCAGCAGTGAGGCGCGGGGGGGTACAGATACGCAGTATTTT. Filled out from reference TRBV2 and TRBJ2-3, the complete variable domain reads EPEVTQTPSHQVTQMGQEVILRCVPISNHLYFYWYRQILGQKVEFLVSFYNNEISEKSEIFDDQFSVERPDGSNFTLKIRSTKLEDSAMYFCASSEARGGTDTQYFGPGTRLTVL.

This clone was counted between two and nine times. This chain links TRBV5-1 with TRBJ1-2, with D possibly being TRBD1 (6 bases). This CDR3 comprises 13 residues. Trimming took off 3 bases at V and 7 bases at J, with 13 bases between the two ends. Germline lookup yields CDR1 SGHRS and CDR2 YFSETQ. The DNA for the CDR3 is TGCGCCAGCAGCTGGACAGACAAGTCTGGCTACACCTTC. Protein: CASSWTDKSGYTF.

This chain links TRBV28 with TRBJ1-1, with 7 bases identical to TRBD1. Unmatched junction bases numbered 10, after V lost 6 bases and J lost 0 bases. Germline V CDR1 and CDR2: MDHEN, SYDVKM. This CDR3 has 16 amino acids. The CDR3 loop reads CASSRDRVGVNTEAFF. Written as DNA, the CDR3 is TGTGCCAGCAGCCGAGACAGGGTAGGGGTGAACACTGAAGCTTTCTTT.

The chain combines TRBV6-5 with TRBJ1-1, with 7 bases aligning to TRBD1. CDR3 length: 14 amino acids. The ends lost 3 bases at V and 10 bases at J; junction bases unmatched: 11. Per germline, CDR1 MNHEY and CDR2 SVGAGI. The CDR3 protein is CASSYRDSAARAFF. In nucleotides, the CDR3 is TGTGCCAGCAGTTATAGGGACAGTGCCGCGAGAGCTTTCTTT.

This chain uses TRBV6-4 with TRBJ2-1; the D is unclear. This CDR3 comprises 11 residues. Per the germline V gene, CDR1 is MRHNA and CDR2 is SNTAGT. Deletions cut 2 bases from V and 13 bases from J, with 9 bases between. CDR3 DNA sequence: TGTGCCAGCAGTGACCTTCGTATTCAGTTCTTC. Translation: CASSDLRIQFF.

The chain has TRBV30 and TRBJ1-2; 8 nucleotides align to TRBD1. The CDR3 runs 15 residues. In germline, CDR1 is GTSNPN, CDR2 SVGIG (reference sequence). The V segment lost 2 bases and the J segment 4 bases; nucleotides outside the gene matches: 9. The CDR3 nucleotides read TGTGCCTGGAGTTTAATCCAGGGGGCGGTCTATGGCTACACCTTC. Translated: CAWSLIQGAVYGYTF. The variable domain in full, completed from reference TRBV30 and TRBJ1-2, reads SQTIHQWPATLVQPVGSPLSLECTVEGTSNPNLYWYRQAAGRGLQLLFYSVGIGQISSEVPQNLSASRPQDRQFILSSKKLLLSDSGFYLCAWSLIQGAVYGYTFGSGTRLTVV.

The chain employs TRBV6-1 and TRBJ2-2; D is possibly TRBD2 (7 bases). The V end lost 2 bases, the J end lost 2 bases, and 15 bases lay between the germline ends. This CDR3 comprises 17 residues. Germline CDR1 reads MNHNS; CDR2 reads SASEGT. CDR3 nucleotides: TGTGCCAGCAGTGAATCAGGCGGGGGCGGAAACACCGGGGAGCTGTTTTTT. Amino acid sequence: CASSESGGGGNTGELFF.

The chain has TRBV7-9 and TRBJ1-6; 10 bases agree with TRBD1. The CDR3 extends over 15 amino acids. Per germline, CDR1 SEHNR and CDR2 FQNEAQ (reference sequence). The J segment lost 4 bases and the V segment lost 5 bases, leaving 2 bases of the junction unmatched. The CDR3 spells CASSTGQGYNSPLHF. Written as DNA, the CDR3 is TGTGCCAGCAGCACGGGACAGGGGTATAATTCACCCCTCCACTTT. Supplemented by reference TRBV7-9 and TRBJ1-6, the full variable domain reads DTGVSQNPRHKITKRGQNVTFRCDPISEHNRLYWYRQTLGQGPEFLTYFQNEAQLEKSRLLSDRFSAERPKGSFSTLEIQRTEQGDSAMYLCASSTGQGYNSPLHFGNGTRLTVT.

The chain carries TRBV11-2 and TRBJ2-1, with TRBD1 matching over 9 bases. The CDR3 totals 13 residues. In germline, CDR1 is SGHAT, CDR2 FQNNGV. After removal of 8 bases from V and 5 bases from J, the junction contained 4 bases not matched to a gene. The CDR3 loop reads CASGWTGDNEQFF. The CDR3 DNA follows: TGTGCCAGCGGCTGGACAGGGGACAATGAGCAGTTCTTC.

In this sample, this clone turned up a few times. The genes are TRBV10-3 and TRBJ1-2, with D tentatively TRBD1 (6 bases). CDR3 length: 17 amino acids. V lost 0 bases and J 4 bases, leaving 18 bases between the germline ends. Germline CDR1 and CDR2: ENHRY and SYGVKD. CDR3 sequence (DNA): TGTGCCATCAGTGAGTCGACTCGCAGGGGAGAGCGCTATGGCTACACCTTC. This sequence encodes CAISESTRRGERYGYTF.

The rearrangement uses TRBV20-1 and TRBJ2-7; D possibly corresponds to TRBD1 (5 bases). CDR3 length equals 11 residues. Looked up from germline, CDR1 is DFQATT and CDR2 is SNEGSKA (reference sequence). Trimming removed 5 bases from V and 1 base from J, with 6 bases in between. The CDR3 spells CSAGASYEQYF. In nucleotides, the CDR3 is TGCAGTGCTGGGGCTTCCTACGAGCAGTACTTC.

The J gene is TRBJ2-7, the V gene TRBV11-2; D might be TRBD1 or TRBD2, each matching 5 bases. In germline, CDR1 is SGHAT, CDR2 FQNNGV. This CDR3 is built from 16 residues. Trimming pared 0 bases from V and 6 bases from J, leaving 18 bases between. The CDR3 sequence is CASSLDLGRPGGEQYF. CDR3 DNA sequence: TGTGCCAGCAGCTTAGATCTGGGCAGGCCTGGGGGCGAGCAGTACTTC.

This clone was seen more than once but under ten times. This chain joins TRBV11-2 and TRBJ2-2; tentatively, D is TRBD2 (9 bases). CDR3 length: 19 amino acids. V gave up 5 bases and J gave up 4 bases, with 26 bases separating them. From germline, CDR1 is SGHAT and CDR2 FQNNGV. CDR3 DNA sequence: TGTGCCAGCAGCCCCAGGACAGGGTCAGGCGGGAGGGCCACCGGGGAGCTGTTTTTT. It specifies CASSPRTGSGGRATGELFF.

This clone was counted a few times. The V gene is TRBV19, the J gene TRBJ1-5; D unresolved. V was cut by 3 bases and J by 1 base, with 10 bases left in between. There are 15 residues in the CDR3. Germline loops: CDR1 LNHDA, CDR2 SQIVND (reference sequence). The CDR3 bases are TGTGCCAGTAGTATTGTGCTAGGGAGCAATCAGCCCCAGCATTTT. Protein: CASSIVLGSNQPQHF.

J is TRBJ1-4 and V is TRBV18; 7 bases agree with TRBD1. Germline lookup yields CDR1 KGHSH and CDR2 LQKENI. The CDR3 extends over 16 amino acids. After removal of 4 bases from V and 3 bases from J, the junction contained 8 bases not matched to a gene. CDR3 nucleotides: TGTGCCAGCTCACGGGGGACAGTAGCGTCTAATGAAAAACTGTTTTTT. Its protein is CASSRGTVASNEKLFF.

J is TRBJ2-3 and V is TRBV9; 10 bases fit TRBD2. The CDR3 contains 15 residues. Germline CDR1 and CDR2: SGDLS and YYNGEE. Trimming at V came to 2 bases and at J to 5 bases, leaving 5 bases not matched to a gene. CDR3 amino acids: CASSVSGGRIDTQYF. The CDR3 coding sequence is TGTGCCAGCAGCGTTAGCGGGGGGCGAATAGATACGCAGTATTTT.

The V gene is TRBV6-6, the J gene TRBJ1-2, with TRBD1 matching over 7 bases. V was clipped by 8 bases and J by 4 bases; unmatched bases: 10. Germline CDR1 reads MNHNY; CDR2 reads SVGAGI (reference sequence). This CDR3 has 14 residues. Here the CDR3 reads CASSGQAKVYGYTF. The CDR3 DNA reads as TGTGCCAGCTCTGGACAGGCGAAGGTCTATGGCTACACCTTC.

The chain has TRBV7-7 and TRBJ2-2; D not certain. The length of the CDR3 is 15 residues. Germline lookup yields CDR1 SSHAT and CDR2 FNYEAQ (reference sequence). V was trimmed by 0 bases and J by 1 base, leaving 6 bases between them. The CDR3 region has the DNA TGTGCCAGCAGCTTAGCGAGCGAGAACACCGGGGAGCTGTTTTTT. Translation: CASSLASENTGELFF.